Given below is one T cell receptor beta chain in context. This clone was seen more than once but under ten times. Its antigen remains unidentified. No base-level quality is on record; no much larger clone is a single base apart. A single peripheral blood draw of about 116 mL on average was collected from each donor into heparinised tubes. Using a panel that included CD45RO, CCR7, CD25, CD127, CD95 and CD27, naive, central memory, regulatory and stem cell-like memory CD4+ T cells were sorted on a BD FACSAria II. Purity was above 98% for every sorted population. PBMCs were isolated right away by Lymphoprep density gradient centrifugation and were stained directly, without culture. Samples were stained and sorted in pairs, with one healthy donor and one patient per experiment, so that batch effects were minimized. The entry originates in a study of beta chain features in type 1 diabetes (dated by TCRdb to the late 2010s). As for the study more broadly: Patients and healthy donors did not differ in mean age, gender distribution, total cell number or subset yield. A total of 85 million to 140 million sorted cells were examined across all samples, and a strong correlation was observed between cell number per subset and RNA yield. The study compared the TCRB repertoires of sorted circulating CD4+ T cell subsets in recently diagnosed type 1 diabetes patients with those in matched healthy donors. Regulatory and stem cell-like memory subsets were obtained from only 8 patients and roughly 8 healthy donors, while naive and central memory subsets were obtained from all 28 donors.

The entire isolated RNA was reverse transcribed using the High Capacity cDNA Reverse Transcription Kit, and thus expressed TCRB transcripts were sequenced. Deep immunoSEQ sequencing was applied to naive, central memory and regulatory T cell samples, giving an average of roughly 3.5 million total reads per sample. Sorted cells were lysed in RLT buffer, and RNA was extracted using DNase-treated RNeasy Micro or Mini kits according to cell number. To prevent cross-contamination, each cell subset was processed individually, whereas patient and healthy donor samples were processed jointly. TCRB sequences were amplified from cDNA with the immunoSEQ multiplex PCR, producing 87-bp fragments spanning the CDR3 region. Sequencing of the amplicons was performed on the Illumina HiSeq platform. The authors' analysis ran thus. Synthetic template baselines were used to correct PCR bias computationally, reads within Hamming distance 2 were collapsed together, and singletons that could not be merged were discarded. Reads were aligned against IMGT so that V, D and J genes, CDR3 length and insertions or deletions at six rearrangement sites could be assigned. Within each subset, clonotype counts were normalized to the number of sorted cells before true diversity and Gini coefficients were calculated with the tcR R package. Repertoire sharing was quantified using the overlap coefficient calculated on TCRB nucleotide sequences. As a proxy for the pre-selection repertoire, out-of-frame TCRB sequences from naive cells were analyzed. TCRdb's version of the immuneACCESS table is confined to in-frame rearrangements and falls short of the full clone set. An unresolved V gene accounts for under half of the shortfall where checked; the remainder is of unknown origin. V and J calls and clone size come straight from that table; D and trimming were deduced from the DNA. This sample is represented by some 200,000 clones; 16% of them were singletons. The biggest ten clones account for about 0.08% of the sample.

Study-wide conclusions, independent of this receptor: HLA sub-analyses involved small numbers of individuals, so any influence of HLA type on TCRB rearrangement remained unresolved. Naive, central memory and regulatory TCRB repertoires appeared more similar among patients than among healthy donors. In all four CD4+ subsets, TCRB CDR3 length was moderately but significantly shorter in type 1 diabetes patients. Shorter templates might be favored by PCR, yet because patient and control samples were amplified and corrected together, any such skew would affect both groups equally. Because cDNA rather than genomic DNA was sequenced, highly expressing activated cells could have been over-represented, although no difference in activation and CD3 levels was found between groups. At VDJ recombination sites, type 1 diabetes patients had fewer insertions and more deleted nucleotides, which implies abnormalities in thymic rearrangement.

The CDR3 sequence holds 13 residues, the cysteine and phenylalanine included. Just the 39-base CDR3 DNA is kept, in frame starting at base 1. Germline trimming amounts to 6 bases on V and 5 bases on J, with 5 as the count of junction bases outside the gene matches. CDR1 GTSNPN and CDR2 SVGIG are derived from the germline V gene (reference sequence). The chain joins TRBV30 to TRBJ2-5; 11 central nucleotides agree with TRBD2. Sequencing used naive CD4+ T cells from blood. Explained via the paper, the cell subset or site label denotes: true naive CD4+ T cells. This clonotype was obtained from a man aged 30 to 39 with type 1 diabetes. The nucleotides read TGTGCCTGTGCTAGCGGGGGGTCGGAGACCCAGTACTTC. The encoded protein is CACASGGSETQYF.